A selection of T cell receptor beta chains follows, all from one sample in a study of T cell changes during pregnancy in multiple sclerosis. Clones were sequenced by immunoSEQ multiplex PCR, and TCRdb holds only the in-frame ones, with some missing. The sample records 55,000 to 80,000 clones, 93% being singletons. The sequencing here drew on CD8+ T cells from peripheral blood mononuclear cells, taken in the second trimester of pregnancy. These receptors all come from a female donor with multiple sclerosis, enrolled in a pregnancy study. Each CDR3 is given with its conserved first and last residue. The D gene is left open where the match is weak. Some rows mark clone size as missing; the rest say once, few, many or name a class of expanded clone.

clone size	D gene	J gene	V gene	CDR3 protein	CDR3 DNA
once	TRBD2	TRBJ2-3	TRBV2	CASSEALAGGGGDTQYF	TGTGCCAGCAGTGAAGCCCTAGCGGGAGGAGGTGGAGATACGCAGTATTTT
once	-	TRBJ2-7	TRBV5-7	CASSWRGSSYEQYF	TGTGCCAGCAGCTGGAGGGGTAGCTCCTACGAGCAGTACTTC
-	-	TRBJ2-1	TRBV25-1	CASSESGEASYNEQFF	TGTGCCAGCAGTGAATCGGGGGAGGCCTCCTACAATGAGCAGTTCTTC
once	-	TRBJ2-7	TRBV27	CASSLTPGGSRSYEQYF	TGTGCCAGCAGTTTAACTCCGGGGGGCTCCCGCTCCTACGAGCAGTACTTC
-	TRBD2	TRBJ2-1	TRBV2	CASRDRLAGAPPYNEQFF	TGTGCCAGCAGGGACCGACTAGCGGGAGCTCCGCCCTACAATGAGCAGTTCTTC
once	-	TRBJ1-3	TRBV2	CASSEVDGTGNTIYF	TGTGCCAGCAGTGAGGTTGATGGCACTGGAAACACCATATATTTT
-	TRBD1	TRBJ1-5	TRBV11-3	CASRSRTGSTYQPQHF	TGTGCCAGCAGGTCCCGGACAGGTTCAACCTATCAGCCCCAGCATTTT
-	TRBD2	TRBJ2-4	TRBV6-5	CASSYSTSGGNIQYF	TGTGCCAGCAGTTACTCGACTAGCGGGGGAAACATTCAGTACTTC
-	-	TRBJ1-3	TRBV10-3	CAISASVLVSAGNTIYF	TGTGCCATCAGTGCTTCAGTCCTAGTCTCGGCTGGAAACACCATATATTTT
-	-	TRBJ2-2	TRBV4-1	CASSQDNTGELFF	TGCGCCAGCAGCCAAGATAATACCGGGGAGCTGTTTTTT
-	-	TRBJ2-1	TRBV7-9	CASSSSSPEQFF	TGTGCCAGCAGCTCGTCTAGTCCTGAGCAGTTCTTC